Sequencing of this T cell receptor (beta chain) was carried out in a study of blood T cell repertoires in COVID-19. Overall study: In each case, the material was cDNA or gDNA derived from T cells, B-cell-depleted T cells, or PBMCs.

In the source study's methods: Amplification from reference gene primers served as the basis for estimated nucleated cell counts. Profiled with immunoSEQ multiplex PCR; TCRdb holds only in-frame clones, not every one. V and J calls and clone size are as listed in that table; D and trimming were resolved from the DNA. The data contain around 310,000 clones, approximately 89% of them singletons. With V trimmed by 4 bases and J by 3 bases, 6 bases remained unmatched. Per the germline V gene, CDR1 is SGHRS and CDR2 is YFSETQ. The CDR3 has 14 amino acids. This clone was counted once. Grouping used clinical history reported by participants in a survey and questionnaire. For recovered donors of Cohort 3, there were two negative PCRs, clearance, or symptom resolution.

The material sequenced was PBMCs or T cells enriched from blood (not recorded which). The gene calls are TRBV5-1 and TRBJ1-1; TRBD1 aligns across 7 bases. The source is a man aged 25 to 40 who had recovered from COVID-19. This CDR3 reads CASSGRTGDTEAFF. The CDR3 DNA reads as TGCGCCAGCAGCGGCAGGACAGGCGACACTGAAGCTTTCTTT.